This T cell receptor (beta chain) stems from a study of T cell responses to AZD1222 COVID-19 vaccine. Generated by immunoSEQ multiplex PCR, the TCRdb table keeps only in-frame clones and is missing some. The data show approximately 110,000 clones, roughly nine tenths seen once. The germline V gene has CDR1 SEHNR and CDR2 FQNEAQ (reference sequence). CDR3 length: 12 amino acids. J gave up 6 bases and V 3 bases, and 0 bases lay outside the gene matches. The starting material was peripheral blood, obtained on day 0 of AZD1222 vaccination. This TCR was recovered from an adult in good health. The chain joins TRBV7-9 to TRBJ2-3; TRBD2 agrees at 7 bases. The CDR3 reads CASSFGGDTQYF. As DNA, the CDR3 is TGTGCCAGCAGCTTCGGGGGGGATACGCAGTATTTT.